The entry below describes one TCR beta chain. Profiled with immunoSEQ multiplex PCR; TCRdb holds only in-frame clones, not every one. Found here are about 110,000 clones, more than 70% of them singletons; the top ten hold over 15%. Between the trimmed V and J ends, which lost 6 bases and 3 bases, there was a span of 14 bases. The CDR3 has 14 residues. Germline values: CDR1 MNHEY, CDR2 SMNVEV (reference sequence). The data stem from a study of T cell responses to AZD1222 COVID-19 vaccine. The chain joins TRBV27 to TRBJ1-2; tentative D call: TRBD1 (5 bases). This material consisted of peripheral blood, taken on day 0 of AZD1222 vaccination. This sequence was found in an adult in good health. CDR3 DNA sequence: TGTGCCAGCAGGTCAGGGATGAAGGACTATGGCTACACCTTC. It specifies CASRSGMKDYGYTF.